These T cell receptor beta chains were read from a single sample in a study of Graves' ophthalmopathy and Graves' hyperthyroidism. TCRdb recomputed calls from the multiplex PCR reads with MiXCR, one row per CDR3 protein. Of over 150,000 distinct CDR3 sequences in the sample, approximately 40% were seen once. The sequenced sample consisted of peripheral blood. All receptors derive from a woman in her 40s with Graves' ophthalmopathy. CDR3s include the opening cysteine and the closing phenylalanine or tryptophan. Each record gives: V gene, D gene, J gene, clone size, CDR3 DNA, CDR3 protein. The D gene is left open where the match is weak. Clone size is not always given. Where it is, it says once, few, many or a class for expanded clones.

>TRBV10-3|NA|TRBJ1-2|many
TGTGCCATACAGGATAATTTGAGCTACACCTTC
CAIQDNLSYTF
>TRBV12-3/TRBV12-4|TRBD1|TRBJ2-5|many
TGTGCCAGCAGTCTCAGGACAGGGCGAGAGACCCAGTACTTC
CASSLRTGRETQYF
>TRBV11-1|NA|TRBJ1-2|NA
TGTGCCAGCAGCCCCGCCGGGACCCGGGCAATATATGGCTACACCTTC
CASSPAGTRAIYGYTF
>TRBV20-1|TRBD2|TRBJ2-2|many
TGCAGTGCTGGGACTAGCGGGAAGACCGGGGAGCTGTTTTTT
CSAGTSGKTGELFF
>TRBV12-3/TRBV12-4|TRBD1|TRBJ1-2|NA
TGTGCCAGCAGTTTTCGACCCGACAGGGGTAGAGGCTATGGCTACACCTTC
CASSFRPDRGRGYGYTF
>TRBV11-2|NA|TRBJ2-5|NA
TGTGCCAGCAGCCCACCGGGACAGCTGGCGGGAAAAGAGACCCAGTACTTC
CASSPPGQLAGKETQYF
>TRBV28|NA|TRBJ1-2|many
TGTGCCAGCACCCACTACCAAAGGGGAATGGGCTATGGCTACACCTTC
CASTHYQRGMGYGYTF
>TRBV11-2|NA|TRBJ2-5|many
TGTGCCAGCAGCTTAGCTGGGGAGACCCAGTACTTC
CASSLAGETQYF
>TRBV6-1|NA|TRBJ2-5|once
TGTGCCAGCCGAGCCTCGGCCGGGGAGACCCAGTACTTC
CASRASAGETQYF
>TRBV12-3/TRBV12-4|NA|TRBJ2-5|NA
TGTGCCAGCAGTACGTGGGCAGGGGGGGACACCCAGTACTTC
CASSTWAGGDTQYF
>TRBV7-2|TRBD2|TRBJ2-2|NA
TGTGCCAGCAGCCCAGGGACTAGATCCACCGGGGAGCTGTTTTTT
CASSPGTRSTGELFF
>TRBV6-2/TRBV6-3|NA|TRBJ2-7|NA
TGTGCCAGCACCGACGCCACTCAAGCGTCCTACGAGCAGTACTTC
CASTDATQASYEQYF
>TRBV7-7|NA|TRBJ2-2|many
TGTGCTAGCAGCCCGGGGGCCGTCGGGGAGCTGTTTTTT
CASSPGAVGELFF
>TRBV11-2|TRBD2|TRBJ2-7|NA
TGTGCCAGCAGCGAACCCTCACTAGCGGGGTTTACCTACGAGCAGTACTTC
CASSEPSLAGFTYEQYF
>TRBV27|TRBD1|TRBJ1-2|many
TGTGCCAGCAGACGCGGGACAGGGGAAAACTATGGCTACACCTTC
CASRRGTGENYGYTF
>TRBV6-2/TRBV6-3|TRBD1|TRBJ2-2|many
TGTGCCAGCAAGGCTACAGGGGGCTCATACACCGGGGAGCTGTTTTTT
CASKATGGSYTGELFF
>TRBV12-3/TRBV12-4|NA|TRBJ1-6|NA
TGTGCCAGCAGTTTACAGTCCAATAATTCACCCCTCCACTTT
CASSLQSNNSPLHF
>TRBV20-1|TRBD2|TRBJ2-7|NA
TGCAGTGCTCTCGCAGGGACTAGCGCCCTCGAGCAGTACTTC
CSALAGTSALEQYF
>TRBV19|NA|TRBJ2-7|many
TGTGCCAGTAGTAGGGGGGACAGCCCAATTTGGGAGCAGTACTTC
CASSRGDSPIWEQYF
>TRBV19|TRBD1|TRBJ1-2|many
TGTGCCAGTTCCGACAGGGGGAGCGGTGGCTACACCTTC
CASSDRGSGGYTF
>TRBV15|NA|TRBJ2-7|NA
TGTGCCACCAGCAGAGATTTTTTCGACAACTACGAGCAGTACTTC
CATSRDFFDNYEQYF
>TRBV27|NA|TRBJ1-2|many
TGTGCCAGCAGTTCCCGACAGAACAACTATGGCTACACCTTC
CASSSRQNNYGYTF
>TRBV12-3/TRBV12-4|NA|TRBJ1-2|NA
TGTGCCAGCAGTCACCCGTTTGCCACGCGTGGCTACACCTTC
CASSHPFATRGYTF
>TRBV6-1|NA|TRBJ2-5|NA
TGTGCCAGCAGGGCCTTGGGGGCTGCCCAAGAGACCCAGTACTTC
CASRALGAAQETQYF
>TRBV28|NA|TRBJ2-7|many
TGTGCCAGCAGTGCGACAGGTAGCTCCTACGAGCAGTACTTC
CASSATGSSYEQYF
>TRBV7-2|NA|TRBJ1-2|NA
TGTGCCAGCAGCTTAGACCCGAAGGGTGGCTACACCTTC
CASSLDPKGGYTF
>TRBV15|TRBD2|TRBJ2-7|NA
TGTGCCACCAGCAGAGGGACTAGCGGGGAGCCTTCCTACGAGCAGTACTTC
CATSRGTSGEPSYEQYF
>TRBV6-2/TRBV6-3|TRBD2|TRBJ2-7|NA
TGTGCCAGCAGTTACTCCCCGGGACTAGTTTCCTTCGAGCAGTACTTC
CASSYSPGLVSFEQYF
>TRBV6-2/TRBV6-3|NA|TRBJ2-7|NA
TGTGCCAGCAGTAACTACGGCGCGAGGCGTAAAGAGCAGTACTTC
CASSNYGARRKEQYF
>TRBV6-2/TRBV6-3|TRBD2|TRBJ2-7|many
TGTGCCAGCAGTTACTACGACGCGAGCGGGGGTACCTACGAGCAGTACTTC
CASSYYDASGGTYEQYF
>TRBV28|NA|TRBJ2-7|NA
TGTGCCAGCAGTTTAAAAGGGGTACTCGAGCAGTACTTC
CASSLKGVLEQYF
>TRBV6-1|TRBD1|TRBJ1-2|NA
TGTGCCAGCAGTGAAAGACAGGGATGGAACTATGGCTACACCTTC
CASSERQGWNYGYTF
>TRBV10-3|NA|TRBJ2-5|many
TGTGCCATCAGTGGTTTACAGGGTGGGGTACAAGAGACCCAGTACTTC
CAISGLQGGVQETQYF
>TRBV7-2|TRBD2|TRBJ2-7|NA
TGTGCCAGCAGCGAGGGGACTAGGGACGAGCAGTACTTC
CASSEGTRDEQYF
>TRBV29-1|NA|TRBJ2-7|many
TGCAGCGTTACGACTCAAACTGGAGTAGGGGAGCAGTACTTC
CSVTTQTGVGEQYF
>TRBV27|NA|TRBJ2-7|NA
TGTGCCAGCAGTTTAACCGGGCCCTACTACGAGCAGTACTTC
CASSLTGPYYEQYF
>TRBV19|TRBD1|TRBJ2-7|many
TGTGCCAGTAGTATAGACCGGGGACAGGGGAAATACGAGCAGTACTTC
CASSIDRGQGKYEQYF
>TRBV20-1|TRBD1|TRBJ1-2|many
TGCAGTGCTAGAGATAAAGAAGGGGGCGACTATGGCTACACCTTC
CSARDKEGGDYGYTF
>TRBV3-1|NA|TRBJ1-5|many
TGTGCCAGCAGCCAAGCGTTTGGGGGCGGCCAGCCCCAGCATTTT
CASSQAFGGGQPQHF
>TRBV19|NA|TRBJ2-4|many
TGTGCCAGTAATGGGTTTCTATCCCCGCTAGCCAAAAACATTCAGTACTTC
CASNGFLSPLAKNIQYF
>TRBV12-3/TRBV12-4|NA|TRBJ1-1|NA
TGTGCCAGCACTCCTGTCGGCGGACGGCCCTTGAACACTGAAGCTTTCTTT
CASTPVGGRPLNTEAFF
>TRBV28|TRBD1|TRBJ2-5|many
TGTGCCAGCAGTGGCCGAGGGGGCCCCAGGGAGACCCAGTACTTC
CASSGRGGPRETQYF
>TRBV10-3|TRBD1|TRBJ2-7|many
TGTGCCATCAGGGGGACAGGGGGAAACGAGCAGTACTTC
CAIRGTGGNEQYF
>TRBV5-1|NA|TRBJ1-1|NA
TGCGCCAGCAGCGTCTCTGGGGGTATCAACTCTGAAGCTTTCTTT
CASSVSGGINSEAFF